This T cell receptor (beta chain) stems from a study of Ad26.COV2.S vaccination and SARS-CoV-2 variants. Treatment given: approximately 18 received Ad26.COV2.S at low or high dose, single or two shots; about 5 received placebo; per-sample allocation not given. Vaccine and placebo recipients were sampled on day 63 after the first injection. V gave up 0 bases and J gave up 9 bases, with 12 bases separating them. This CDR3 has 13 amino acids. Germline loops: CDR1 SGHDN, CDR2 FVKESK. Assay: immunoSEQ multiplex PCR; the TCRdb copy retains only in-frame clones and omits some. The sample consists of 410,000 or so clones, about 92% of them appearing once.

This sequence joins TRBV14 and TRBJ2-7; either TRBD1 or TRBD2 may supply D (5 bases each). The sequences come from peripheral blood, collected in a trial of Ad26.COV2.S vaccine versus placebo. The receptor comes from a person aged 18-60 years who received the Ad26.COV2.S COVID-19 vaccine or a placebo. This chain's CDR3 is CASSQDVGVRQYF. The DNA of the CDR3 is TGTGCCAGCAGCCAAGATGTGGGGGTGAGGCAGTACTTC.